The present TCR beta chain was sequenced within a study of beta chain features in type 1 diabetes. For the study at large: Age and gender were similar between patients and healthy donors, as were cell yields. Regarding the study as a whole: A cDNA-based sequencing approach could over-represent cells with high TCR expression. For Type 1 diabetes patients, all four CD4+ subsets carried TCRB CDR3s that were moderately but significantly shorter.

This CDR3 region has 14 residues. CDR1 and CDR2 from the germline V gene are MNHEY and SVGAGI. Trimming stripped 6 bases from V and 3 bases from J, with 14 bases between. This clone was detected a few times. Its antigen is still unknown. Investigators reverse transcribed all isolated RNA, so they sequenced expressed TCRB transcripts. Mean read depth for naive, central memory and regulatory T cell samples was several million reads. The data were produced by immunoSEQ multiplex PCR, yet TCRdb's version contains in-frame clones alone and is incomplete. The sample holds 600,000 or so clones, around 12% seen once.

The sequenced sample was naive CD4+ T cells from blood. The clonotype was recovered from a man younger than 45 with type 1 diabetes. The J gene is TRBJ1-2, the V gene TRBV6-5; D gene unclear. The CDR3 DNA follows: TGTGCCAGCAGGCAAGCATCATTCGACTATGGCTACACCTTC. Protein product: CASRQASFDYGYTF.